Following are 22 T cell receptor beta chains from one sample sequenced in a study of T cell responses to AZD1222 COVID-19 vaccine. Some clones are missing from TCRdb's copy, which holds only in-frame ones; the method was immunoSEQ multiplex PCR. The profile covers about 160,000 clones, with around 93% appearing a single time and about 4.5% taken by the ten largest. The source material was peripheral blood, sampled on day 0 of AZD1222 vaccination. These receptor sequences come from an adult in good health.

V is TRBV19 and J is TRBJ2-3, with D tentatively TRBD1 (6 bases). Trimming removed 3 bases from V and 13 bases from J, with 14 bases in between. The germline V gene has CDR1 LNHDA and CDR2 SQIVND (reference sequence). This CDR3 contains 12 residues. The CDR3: CASSIRGGLEYF. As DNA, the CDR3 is TGTGCCAGTAGTATTAGAGGGGGTTTGGAGTATTTT.

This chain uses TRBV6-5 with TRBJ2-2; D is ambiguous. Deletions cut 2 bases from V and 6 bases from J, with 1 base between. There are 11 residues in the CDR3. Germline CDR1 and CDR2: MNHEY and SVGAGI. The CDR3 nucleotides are TGTGCCAGCAGTTACGCCGGGGAGCTGTTTTTT. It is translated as CASSYAGELFF.

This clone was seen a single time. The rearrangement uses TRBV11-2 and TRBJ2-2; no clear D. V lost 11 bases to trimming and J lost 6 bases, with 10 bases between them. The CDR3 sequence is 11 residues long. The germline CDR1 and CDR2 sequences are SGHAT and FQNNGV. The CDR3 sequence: CAHKGAGELFF. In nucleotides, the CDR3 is TGTGCCCACAAAGGTGCCGGGGAGCTGTTTTTT.

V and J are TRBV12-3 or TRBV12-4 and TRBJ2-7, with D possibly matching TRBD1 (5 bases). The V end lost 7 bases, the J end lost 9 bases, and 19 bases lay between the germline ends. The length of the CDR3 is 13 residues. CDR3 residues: CASTPAGSSGQYF. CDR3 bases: TGTGCCAGCACACCCGCAGGGTCTTCGGGGCAGTACTTC.

In DNA form, the CDR3 reads TGTGCCAGTAGTATGGAGGGACCGTTTTATAGCAATCAGCCCCAGCATTTT. It translates to CASSMEGPFYSNQPQHF. The chain uses TRBV19 and TRBJ1-5; a weak D match, TRBD1 (5 bases). The CDR3 has 17 amino acids. V dropped 3 bases and J dropped 0 bases, with 15 bases sitting between them. Germline V lookup: CDR1 LNHDA, CDR2 SQIVND (reference sequence).

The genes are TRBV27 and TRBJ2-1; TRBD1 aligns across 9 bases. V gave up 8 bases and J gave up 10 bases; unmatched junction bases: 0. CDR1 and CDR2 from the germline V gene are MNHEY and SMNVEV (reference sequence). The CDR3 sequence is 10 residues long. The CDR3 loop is CASGTGEQFF. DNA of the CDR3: TGTGCCAGCGGGACAGGGGAGCAGTTCTTC.

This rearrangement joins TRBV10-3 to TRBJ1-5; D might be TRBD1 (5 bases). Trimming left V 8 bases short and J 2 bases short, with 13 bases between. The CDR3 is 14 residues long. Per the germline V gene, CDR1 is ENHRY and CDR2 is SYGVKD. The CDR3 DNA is TGTGCCATCGGCCCAGGGTGGGGCAATCAGCCCCAGCATTTT. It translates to CAIGPGWGNQPQHF.

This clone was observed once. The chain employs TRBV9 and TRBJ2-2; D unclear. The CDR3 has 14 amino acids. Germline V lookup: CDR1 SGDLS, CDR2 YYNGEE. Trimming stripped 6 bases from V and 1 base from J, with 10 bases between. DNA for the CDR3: TGTGCCAGCACCGTCGGGCAGAACACCGGGGAGCTGTTTTTT. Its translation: CASTVGQNTGELFF.

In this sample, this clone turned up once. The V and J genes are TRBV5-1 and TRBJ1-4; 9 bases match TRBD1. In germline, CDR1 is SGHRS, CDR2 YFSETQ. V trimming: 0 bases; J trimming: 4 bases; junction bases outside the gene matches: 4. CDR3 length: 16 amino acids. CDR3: CASSLGQGVINEKLFF. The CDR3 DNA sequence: TGCGCCAGCAGCTTGGGACAGGGGGTTATTAATGAAAAACTGTTTTTT.

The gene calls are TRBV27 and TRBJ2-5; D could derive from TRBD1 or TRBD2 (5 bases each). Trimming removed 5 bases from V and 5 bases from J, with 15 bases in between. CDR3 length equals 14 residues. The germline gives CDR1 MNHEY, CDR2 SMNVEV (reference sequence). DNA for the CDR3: TGTGCCAGCAGTCTCGGGACGGTGGGGGAGACCCAGTACTTC. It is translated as CASSLGTVGETQYF.

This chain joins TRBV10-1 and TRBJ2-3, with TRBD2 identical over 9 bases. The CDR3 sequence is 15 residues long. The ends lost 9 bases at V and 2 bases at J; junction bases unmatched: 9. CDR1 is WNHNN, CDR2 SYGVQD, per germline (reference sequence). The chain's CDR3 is CASMPGLAPTDTQYF. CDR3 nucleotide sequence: TGCGCCAGTATGCCGGGACTAGCCCCCACAGATACGCAGTATTTT.

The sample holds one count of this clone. As DNA, the CDR3 is TGTGCCAGCAGCTTGAACAGGGGGCTTTACGAGCAGTACTTC. This sequence encodes CASSLNRGLYEQYF. The rearrangement joins TRBV5-6 to TRBJ2-7; 9 nucleotides align to TRBD1. V dropped 1 base and J dropped 4; count of bases not matched to a gene: 3. CDR1 SGHDT and CDR2 YYEEEE come from the germline V gene. The CDR3 runs 14 residues.

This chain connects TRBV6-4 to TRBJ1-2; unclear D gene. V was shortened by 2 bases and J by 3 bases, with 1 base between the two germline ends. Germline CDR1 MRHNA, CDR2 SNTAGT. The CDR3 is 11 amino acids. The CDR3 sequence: CASSDHYGYTF. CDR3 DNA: TGTGCCAGCAGTGACCACTATGGCTACACCTTC.

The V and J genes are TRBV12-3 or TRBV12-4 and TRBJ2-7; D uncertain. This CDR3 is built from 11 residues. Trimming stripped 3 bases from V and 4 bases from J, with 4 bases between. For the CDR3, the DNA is TGTGCCAGCAGTTTCGAGTACGAGCAGTACTTC. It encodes CASSFEYEQYF.

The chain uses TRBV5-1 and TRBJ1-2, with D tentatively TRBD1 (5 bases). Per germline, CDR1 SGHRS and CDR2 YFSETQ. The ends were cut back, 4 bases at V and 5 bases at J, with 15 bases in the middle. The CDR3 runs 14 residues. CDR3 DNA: TGCGCCAGCAGCCCCCAGGGCCTTCGATATGGCTACACCTTC. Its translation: CASSPQGLRYGYTF.

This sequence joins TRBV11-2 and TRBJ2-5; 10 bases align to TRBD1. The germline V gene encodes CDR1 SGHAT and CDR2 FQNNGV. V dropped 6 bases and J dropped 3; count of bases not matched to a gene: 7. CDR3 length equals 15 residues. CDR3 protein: CASRPPGQGKETQYF. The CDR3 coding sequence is TGTGCCAGCAGGCCACCGGGACAGGGGAAAGAGACCCAGTACTTC.

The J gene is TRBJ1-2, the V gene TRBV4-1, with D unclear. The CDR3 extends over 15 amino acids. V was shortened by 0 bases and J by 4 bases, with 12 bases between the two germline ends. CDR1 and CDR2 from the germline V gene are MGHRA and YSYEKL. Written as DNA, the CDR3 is TGCGCCAGCAGCCAAGATCTGACGGATTCCTATGGCTACACCTTC. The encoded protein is CASSQDLTDSYGYTF.

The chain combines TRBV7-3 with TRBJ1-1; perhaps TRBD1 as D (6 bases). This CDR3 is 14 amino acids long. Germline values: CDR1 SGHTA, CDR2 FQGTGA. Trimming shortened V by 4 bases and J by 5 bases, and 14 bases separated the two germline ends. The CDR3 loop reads CASSSGVFGTEAFF. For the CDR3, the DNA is TGTGCCAGCAGCTCAGGGGTGTTTGGGACTGAAGCTTTCTTT. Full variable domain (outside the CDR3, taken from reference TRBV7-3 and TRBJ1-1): GAGVSQTPSNKVTEKGKYVELRCDPISGHTALYWYRQSLGQGPEFLIYFQGTGAADDSGLPNDRFFAVRPEGSVSTLKIQRTERGDSAVYLCASSSGVFGTEAFFGQGTRLTVV.

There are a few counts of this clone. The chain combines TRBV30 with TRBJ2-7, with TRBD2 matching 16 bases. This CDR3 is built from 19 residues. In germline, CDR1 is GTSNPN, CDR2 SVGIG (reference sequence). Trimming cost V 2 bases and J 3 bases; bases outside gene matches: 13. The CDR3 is CAWSPTSGLAGGQGYEQYF. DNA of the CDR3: TGTGCCTGGAGTCCCACCTCGGGACTAGCGGGAGGGCAGGGCTACGAGCAGTACTTC.

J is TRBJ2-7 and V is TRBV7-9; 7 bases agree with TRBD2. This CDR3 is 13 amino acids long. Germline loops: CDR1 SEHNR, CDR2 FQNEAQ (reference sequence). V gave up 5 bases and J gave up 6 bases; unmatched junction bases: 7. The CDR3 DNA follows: TGTGCCAGCAGCATCGGGGGGAACAGCGAGCAGTACTTC. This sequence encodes CASSIGGNSEQYF. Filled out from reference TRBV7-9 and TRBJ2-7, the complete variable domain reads DTGVSQNPRHKITKRGQNVTFRCDPISEHNRLYWYRQTLGQGPEFLTYFQNEAQLEKSRLLSDRFSAERPKGSFSTLEIQRTEQGDSAMYLCASSIGGNSEQYFGPGTRLTVT.

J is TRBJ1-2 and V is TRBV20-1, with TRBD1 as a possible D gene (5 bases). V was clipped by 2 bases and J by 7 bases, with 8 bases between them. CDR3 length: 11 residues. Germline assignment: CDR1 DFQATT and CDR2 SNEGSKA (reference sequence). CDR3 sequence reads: CSARTGGGYTF. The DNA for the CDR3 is TGCAGTGCTAGAACGGGGGGTGGCTACACCTTC.

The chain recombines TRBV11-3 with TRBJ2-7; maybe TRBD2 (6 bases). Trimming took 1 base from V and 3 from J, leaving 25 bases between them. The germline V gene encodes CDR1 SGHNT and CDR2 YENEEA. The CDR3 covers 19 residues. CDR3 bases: TGTGCCAGCAGCTTAGTTTCTCCGGTTGGACTACCCGCGGACTACGAGCAGTACTTC. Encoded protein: CASSLVSPVGLPADYEQYF. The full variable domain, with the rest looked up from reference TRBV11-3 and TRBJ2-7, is EAGVVQSPRYKIIEKKQPVAFWCNPISGHNTLYWYLQNLGQGPELLIRYENEEAVDDSQLPKDRFSAERLKGVDSTLKIQPAELGDSAVYLCASSLVSPVGLPADYEQYFGPGTRLTVT.